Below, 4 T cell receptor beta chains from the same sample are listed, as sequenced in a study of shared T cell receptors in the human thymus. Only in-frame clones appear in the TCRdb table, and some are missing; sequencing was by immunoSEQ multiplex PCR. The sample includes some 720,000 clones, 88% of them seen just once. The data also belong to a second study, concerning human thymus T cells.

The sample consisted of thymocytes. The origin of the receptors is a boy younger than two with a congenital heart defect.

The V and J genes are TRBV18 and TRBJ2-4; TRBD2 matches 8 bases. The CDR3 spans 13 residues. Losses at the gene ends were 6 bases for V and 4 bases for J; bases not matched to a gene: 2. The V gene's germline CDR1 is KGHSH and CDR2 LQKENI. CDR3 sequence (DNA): TGTGCCAGCTCCCGCGGGGGGAAAAACATTCAGTACTTC. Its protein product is CASSRGGKNIQYF.

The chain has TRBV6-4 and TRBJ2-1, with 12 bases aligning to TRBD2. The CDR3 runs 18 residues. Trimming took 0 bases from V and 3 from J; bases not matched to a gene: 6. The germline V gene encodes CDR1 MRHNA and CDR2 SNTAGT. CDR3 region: CASSDSLASGRGYNEQFF. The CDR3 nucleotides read TGTGCCAGCAGTGACTCGTTGGCTAGCGGGAGGGGCTACAATGAGCAGTTCTTC.

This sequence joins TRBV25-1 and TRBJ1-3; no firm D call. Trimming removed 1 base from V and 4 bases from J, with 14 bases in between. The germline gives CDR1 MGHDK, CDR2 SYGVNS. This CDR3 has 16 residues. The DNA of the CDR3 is TGTGCCAGCAGTGAATTGTTTTTGGGCCAAGGAAACACCATATATTTT. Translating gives CASSELFLGQGNTIYF.

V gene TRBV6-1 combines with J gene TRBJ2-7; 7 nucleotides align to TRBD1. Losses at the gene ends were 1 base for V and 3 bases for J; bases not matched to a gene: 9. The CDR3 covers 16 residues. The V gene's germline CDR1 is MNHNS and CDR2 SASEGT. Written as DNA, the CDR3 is TGTGCCAGCAGTGAAGAGGCTCCGGGACAGAGCTACGAGCAGTACTTC. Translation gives CASSEEAPGQSYEQYF.